This T cell receptor beta chain was found in a study of Graves' ophthalmopathy and Graves' hyperthyroidism. This clonotype was seen at least ten times. The CDR3 extends over 14 amino acids. The V and J ends lost 5 bases and 8 bases, in that order; junction bases with no gene match: 6. Germline CDR1 and CDR2: SGHAT and FQNNGV. Investigators amplified TCR beta CDR3 regions from RNA transcripts. RT-PCR with HTBI primers came first, then second-round multiplex PCR. MiXCR, applied by TCRdb to the multiplex PCR reads, yields one record per CDR3 protein. The sample includes 350,000 to 400,000 distinct CDR3 sequences, approximately 20% of them seen just once.

The chain is built from TRBV11-2 and TRBJ2-4; 10 bases fit TRBD2. The material sequenced was peripheral blood. The TCR was taken from a woman aged 18-29 years with Graves' ophthalmopathy. CDR3 nucleotides: TGTGCCAGCAGCCCCGGACTAGCGGTCTACATTCAGTACTTC. This sequence encodes CASSPGLAVYIQYF.